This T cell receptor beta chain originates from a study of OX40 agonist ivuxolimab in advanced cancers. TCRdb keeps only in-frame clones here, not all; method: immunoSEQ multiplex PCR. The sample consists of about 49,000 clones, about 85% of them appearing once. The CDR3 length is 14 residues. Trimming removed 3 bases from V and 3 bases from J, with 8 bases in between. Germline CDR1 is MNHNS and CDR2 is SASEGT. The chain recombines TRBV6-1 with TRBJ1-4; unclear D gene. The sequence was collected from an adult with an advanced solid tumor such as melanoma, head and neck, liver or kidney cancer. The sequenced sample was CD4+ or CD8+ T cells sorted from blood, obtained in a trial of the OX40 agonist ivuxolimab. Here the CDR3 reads CASSDRGPNEKLFF. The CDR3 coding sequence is TGTGCCAGCAGTGATCGTGGGCCTAATGAAAAACTGTTTTTT.